The 25 T cell receptor beta chains below all came from one sample that was sequenced in a study of control samples from healthy donors and cancer patients (dated by TCRdb to the early 2020s). The library relied on the immunoSEQ multiplex PCR assay. TCRdb stores this immuneACCESS table with in-frame sequences only. Part of the clones is absent; in the studies checked, under half of the shortfall reflects unresolved V genes, and no reason is known for the rest. The sample contains under 200,000 clones, around 96% of them found a single time. The ten top clones hold under 8.5% of the sample. The sequencing sample was made of blood. The source of these receptors is a woman aged 40 to 55 in good health.

The V call is TRBV6-6, the J call TRBJ1-4; D ambiguous. Germline CDR1 reads MNHNY; CDR2 reads SVGAGI (reference sequence). With 8 bases removed from V and 8 bases from J, the gap between germline ends came to 9 bases. The CDR3 is 11 residues long. CDR3 DNA: TGTGCCAGCGCTATTCGGGAAAAACTGTTTTTT. This gives the protein CASAIREKLFF.

V is TRBV5-1 and J is TRBJ1-2, with D perhaps matching TRBD1 (5 bases). In germline, CDR1 is SGHRS, CDR2 YFSETQ. The CDR3 runs 15 residues. The V and J ends lost 0 bases and 6 bases respectively, with 15 bases between them. CDR3 coding DNA: TGCGCCAGCAGCTTGGGTCCGGGACTTGTCGATGGCTACACCTTC. It codes for CASSLGPGLVDGYTF.

This clone was recorded once. The V call is TRBV28, the J call TRBJ2-7; D is tentatively TRBD1 or TRBD2 (6 bases each). The germline gives CDR1 MDHEN, CDR2 SYDVKM. This CDR3 has 14 residues. V gave up 5 bases and J gave up 5 bases, with 16 bases separating them. The CDR3 loop is CASSPRRGLDEQYF. DNA of the CDR3: TGTGCCAGCAGTCCCCGCCGGGGGCTGGACGAGCAGTACTTC.

DNA for the CDR3: TGCGCCAGCAGCCGAGTGGCCGGACAGGGATCCCACGAGCAGTACTTC. This sequence encodes CASSRVAGQGSHEQYF. The chain combines TRBV4-1 with TRBJ2-7; 8 nucleotides align to TRBD1. Trimming at V came to 4 bases and at J to 5 bases, leaving 13 bases not matched to a gene. Per the germline V gene, CDR1 is MGHRA and CDR2 is YSYEKL. The CDR3 length is 16 residues.

V gene TRBV7-9 combines with J gene TRBJ2-7; D possibly corresponds to TRBD1 (5 bases). Between the trimmed V and J ends, which lost 3 bases and 0 bases, there was a span of 9 bases. CDR3 length: 14 residues. CDR1 and CDR2 (germline): SEHNR, FQNEAQ (reference sequence). CDR3: CASSFGHNSYEQYF. The CDR3, as DNA: TGTGCCAGCAGCTTTGGACACAACTCCTACGAGCAGTACTTC.

This rearrangement joins TRBV20-1 to TRBJ1-5; D gene ambiguous. There are 14 residues in the CDR3. CDR1 DFQATT and CDR2 SNEGSKA come from the germline V gene (reference sequence). Between the trimmed V and J ends, which lost 3 bases and 0 bases, there was a span of 9 bases. The CDR3: CSASRQNSNQPQHF. CDR3 nucleotide sequence: TGCAGTGCTAGTAGGCAAAATAGCAATCAGCCCCAGCATTTT.

The chain combines TRBV5-1 with TRBJ1-2; 7 nucleotides match TRBD1. Losses at the gene ends were 6 bases for V and 4 bases for J; bases not matched to a gene: 9. This CDR3 has 14 amino acids. Germline loops: CDR1 SGHRS, CDR2 YFSETQ. The CDR3 sequence: CASTLDRSLYGYTF. In DNA form, the CDR3 reads TGCGCCAGCACCCTGGACAGGTCTCTCTATGGCTACACCTTC.

This rearrangement joins TRBV7-9 to TRBJ2-6, with D possibly being TRBD2 (6 bases). The CDR3 runs to 18 residues. Germline lookup yields CDR1 SEHNR and CDR2 FQNEAQ (reference sequence). Trimming cost V 5 bases and J 0 bases, with 17 bases left between them. Here the CDR3 reads CASSPEAGVISGANVLTF. The CDR3 region has the DNA TGTGCCAGCAGCCCGGAAGCGGGTGTCATCTCTGGGGCCAACGTCCTGACTTTC. Full variable domain (outside the CDR3, taken from reference TRBV7-9 and TRBJ2-6): DTGVSQNPRHKITKRGQNVTFRCDPISEHNRLYWYRQTLGQGPEFLTYFQNEAQLEKSRLLSDRFSAERPKGSFSTLEIQRTEQGDSAMYLCASSPEAGVISGANVLTFGAGSRLTVL.

V is TRBV18 and J is TRBJ2-7; 14 bases map to TRBD2. Germline V gene sequence: CDR1 KGHSH, CDR2 LQKENI. Losses at the gene ends were 8 bases for V and 3 bases for J; bases not matched to a gene: 15. The CDR3 covers 18 residues. The CDR3 bases are TGTGCCAGCCCCGAACCAGGACTAGCGGGAGGAGGTTTCTACGAGCAGTACTTC. This encodes CASPEPGLAGGGFYEQYF.

The chain uses TRBV9 and TRBJ2-2; no clear D gene. V lost 4 bases, J lost 6 bases, and 7 bases lay in between. Germline V gene lookup returns CDR1 SGDLS and CDR2 YYNGEE. The CDR3 runs to 12 residues. The DNA for the CDR3 is TGTGCCAGCAGCCCCCCGGCCGGGGAGCTGTTTTTT. Translation: CASSPPAGELFF.

The V and J genes are TRBV4-3 and TRBJ1-1; TRBD1 agrees at 11 bases. This CDR3 has 15 amino acids. Per the germline V gene, CDR1 is LGHNA and CDR2 is YSLEER. J gave up 5 bases and V 0 bases, and 2 bases lay outside the gene matches. CDR3 sequence: CASSQEWDRGTEAFF. In nucleotides, the CDR3 is TGCGCCAGCAGCCAAGAGTGGGACAGGGGGACTGAAGCTTTCTTT.

The chain links TRBV6-5 to TRBJ1-5; the D gene is possibly TRBD1 (6 bases). The ends were cut back, 6 bases at V and 2 bases at J, with 14 bases in the middle. Germline V gene lookup returns CDR1 MNHEY and CDR2 SVGAGI. The CDR3 has 15 amino acids. CDR3 nucleotides: TGTGCCAGCAGGAACAGGGTGGATGGCAATCAGCCCCAGCATTTT. Protein product: CASRNRVDGNQPQHF.

The chain joins TRBV11-1 to TRBJ2-7; 7 nucleotides agree with TRBD1. This CDR3 is 15 amino acids long. J lost 2 bases, V lost 6 bases, and 10 bases had no gene match. Per the germline V gene, CDR1 is SGHAT and CDR2 is FQDESV (reference sequence). The CDR3 region is CASSAGTARTYEQYF. CDR3 nucleotides: TGTGCCAGCAGTGCCGGGACAGCGAGAACCTACGAGCAGTACTTC. The full variable domain, with the rest looked up from reference TRBV11-1 and TRBJ2-7, is EAEVAQSPRYKITEKSQAVAFWCDPISGHATLYWYRQILGQGPELLVQFQDESVVDDSQLPKDRFSAERLKGVDSTLKIQPAELGDSAMYLCASSAGTARTYEQYFGPGTRLTVT.

The DNA of the CDR3 is TGCGCCAGCAGCCAGGGACAGGGGGCGGAAGGCTACACCTTC. Protein product: CASSQGQGAEGYTF. V and J are TRBV4-3 and TRBJ1-2; 12 bases fit TRBD1. V trimming: 3 bases; J trimming: 8 bases; junction bases outside the gene matches: 4. Germline CDR1 and CDR2: LGHNA and YSLEER. The CDR3 has 14 amino acids.

The gene calls are TRBV12-3 or TRBV12-4 and TRBJ1-3; D ambiguous. V shed 6 bases and J shed 5 bases, with 8 bases lying between them. This CDR3 spans 12 amino acids. The CDR3 DNA follows: TGTGCCAGCAGAAGGAGGCGAAACACCATATATTTT. Translating gives CASRRRRNTIYF.

This sequence joins TRBV5-1 and TRBJ1-4, with D tentatively TRBD1 (6 bases). V was cut by 2 bases and J by 0 bases, with 11 bases left in between. The CDR3 totals 16 residues. Germline loops: CDR1 SGHRS, CDR2 YFSETQ. The CDR3 DNA reads as TGCGCCAGCAGCTTCGGGGACACAGCAACTAATGAAAAACTGTTTTTT. Residues: CASSFGDTATNEKLFF.

The V call is TRBV7-8, the J call TRBJ1-4; TRBD1 might be the D (5 bases). V was shortened by 5 bases and J by 5 bases, with 12 bases between the two germline ends. This CDR3 comprises 14 residues. Germline CDR1 is SGHVS and CDR2 is FQNEAQ. This chain's CDR3 is CASSLRGPNEKLFF. The CDR3 DNA sequence: TGTGCCAGCAGCCTCCGGGGACCCAATGAAAAACTGTTTTTT.

The chain recombines TRBV7-3 with TRBJ2-2; perhaps D is TRBD1 or TRBD2 (5 bases each). The V end was cut by 5 bases, the J end by 4 bases, with 11 bases between. This CDR3 is built from 14 residues. Germline CDR1 reads SGHTA; CDR2 reads FQGTGA. This CDR3 is CASSLGESTGELFF. The CDR3 nucleotides are TGTGCCAGCAGCCTAGGGGAGAGCACCGGGGAGCTGTTTTTT.

V usage is TRBV12-3 or TRBV12-4 and J usage is TRBJ2-5; D possibly uses TRBD1 or TRBD2 (5 bases each). With 8 bases removed from V and 5 bases from J, the gap between germline ends came to 15 bases. CDR3 length: 13 amino acids. This CDR3 reads CASGRGEQETQYF. CDR3 DNA sequence: TGTGCCAGCGGAAGAGGGGAGCAGGAGACCCAGTACTTC.

This chain connects TRBV27 to TRBJ1-5, with D maybe TRBD1 (6 bases). The germline V gene has CDR1 MNHEY and CDR2 SMNVEV (reference sequence). This CDR3 contains 15 residues. V was pared by 4 bases and J by 3 bases, with 13 bases between. Here the CDR3 reads CASSSTGTLNQPQHF. CDR3 sequence (DNA): TGTGCCAGCAGTTCTACCGGGACACTCAATCAGCCCCAGCATTTT.

The rearrangement uses TRBV15 and TRBJ2-7; 8 bases line up with TRBD2. The ends lost 2 bases at V and 5 bases at J; junction bases unmatched: 8. Germline CDR1 and CDR2: LNHNV and YYDKDF (reference sequence). The CDR3 length is 15 residues. CDR3 in DNA: TGTGCCACCAGCAGACTAGCGGGTGCCTTCGACGAGCAGTACTTC. The encoded protein is CATSRLAGAFDEQYF. The variable domain in full, completed from reference TRBV15 and TRBJ2-7, reads DAMVIQNPRYQVTQFGKPVTLSCSQTLNHNVMYWYQQKSSQAPKLLFHYYDKDFNNEADTPDNFQSRRPNTSFCFLDIRSPGLGDTAMYLCATSRLAGAFDEQYFGPGTRLTVT.

This clone was seen only once. The chain links TRBV18 to TRBJ2-7, with 8 bases fitting TRBD2. Germline V CDR1 and CDR2: KGHSH, LQKENI. V gave up 2 bases and J gave up 5 bases; unmatched junction bases: 5. This CDR3 is 14 amino acids long. This chain's CDR3 is CASSPSRREDEQYF. DNA for the CDR3: TGTGCCAGCTCACCATCGCGGCGGGAGGACGAGCAGTACTTC.

J is TRBJ1-2 and V is TRBV29-1; 10 bases fit TRBD1. CDR3 length equals 12 residues. The germline V gene has CDR1 SQVTM and CDR2 ANQGSEA. With 5 bases clipped from V and 6 bases from J, the junction kept 3 bases outside the gene matches. The CDR3 reads CSVRGTGDGYTF. DNA of the CDR3: TGCAGCGTTCGCGGGACAGGGGATGGCTACACCTTC. Full variable domain (remainder filled in from reference TRBV29-1 and TRBJ1-2): SAVISQKPSRDICQRGTSLTIQCQVDSQVTMMFWYRQQPGQSLTLIATANQGSEATYESGFVIDKFPISRPNLTFSTLTVSNMSPEDSSIYLCSVRGTGDGYTFGSGTRLTVV.

This sequence joins TRBV5-1 and TRBJ1-4; weak D call: TRBD1 (5 bases). CDR1 is SGHRS and CDR2 is YFSETQ in the germline V gene. Trimming removed 5 bases from V and 2 bases from J, with 10 bases in between. This CDR3 spans 14 amino acids. In DNA, the CDR3 is TGCGCCAGCAGTACGGGACCGACTAATGAAAAACTGTTTTTT. It specifies CASSTGPTNEKLFF.

This chain uses TRBV19 with TRBJ2-2; tentatively, D is TRBD1 (5 bases). CDR1 is LNHDA, CDR2 SQIVND, per germline (reference sequence). The CDR3 length is 15 residues. With 8 bases removed from V and 4 bases from J, the gap between germline ends came to 17 bases. The CDR3 nucleotides read TGTGCCAGTGCTACTACTCCAGGGATCACCGGGGAGCTGTTTTTT. Protein sequence: CASATTPGITGELFF.